These 32 T cell receptor beta chains share one sample of origin, sequenced in a study of T cells in women clearing cervical HPV infection. Only in-frame clones appear in the TCRdb table, and some are missing; sequencing was by immunoSEQ multiplex PCR. This sample contains some 25,000 clones. Input material: blood buffy coat. These receptors came from a woman aged 18-70 years with a cervical HPV16 infection that either progressed to CIN3+ or cleared (not recorded which).

On this clone itself: The read ends 3 residues before the CDR3 terminus; that terminus is restored from the germline J gene. The chain uses TRBV19 and TRBJ2-1; D remains ambiguous. The CDR3 loop spans 13 amino acids. CDR1 and CDR2 (germline): LNHDA, SQIVND (reference sequence). The germline V and J ends were trimmed by 9 bases and 2 bases, with 11 bases remaining between them. CDR3 DNA (partial): TGTGCCAGCAGCGAGCTAGCCTACAATGAG. Amino acids: CASSELAYNE. Given in full, the CDR3 is CASSELAYNEQFF.

With respect to this clone: With the read ending 3 residues before the CDR3 end, the germline J gene is used to fill in that end. Other nucleotide sequences from this sample produce the same CDR3. J is TRBJ1-3 and V is TRBV7-6, with 8 positions matching TRBD1. J lost 4 bases, V lost 2 bases, and 4 bases had no gene match. Germline V gene lookup returns CDR1 SGHVS and CDR2 FNYEAQ. The CDR3 loop spans 15 amino acids. CDR3 DNA (partial): TGTGCCAGCAGCTTACCACAGGGGGGGGGAAACACC. This sequence encodes CASSLPQGGGNT. The full CDR3 reads CASSLPQGGGNTIYF.

The covered CDR3 bases are TGTGCCAGCGGGAAATGGGGGGGGGAGACC. Its protein product is CASGKWGGET. The CDR3, in full, reads CASGKWGGETQYF. The chain links TRBV2 to TRBJ2-5; TRBD2 aligns across 7 bases. The read comes to an end 3 residues before the CDR3 does, leaving the germline J gene to fill in the end. The CDR3 sequence is 13 residues long. The V segment lost 8 bases and the J segment 5 bases; nucleotides outside the gene matches: 8. The germline gives CDR1 SNHLY, CDR2 FYNNEI.

Remarks on this clone: The sequenced fragment ends 3 residues before the CDR3 boundary, so the rest is inferred from the germline J gene. This chain links TRBV19 with TRBJ1-5; D gene ambiguous. The germline V gene encodes CDR1 LNHDA and CDR2 SQIVND (reference sequence). This CDR3 spans 14 amino acids. The V end lost 7 bases, the J end lost 2 bases, and 12 bases lay between the germline ends. The part of the CDR3 DNA that was read is TGTGCCAGTAAGAGCCTCGTTGGCAATCAGCCC. Its translation: CASKSLVGNQP. The entire CDR3 is CASKSLVGNQPQHF. The full variable domain, with the rest looked up from reference TRBV19 and TRBJ1-5, is DGGITQSPKYLFRKEGQNVTLSCEQNLNHDAMYWYRQDPGQGLRLIYYSQIVNDFQKGDIAEGYSVSREKKESFPLTVTSAQKNPTAFYLCASKSLVGNQPQHFGDGTRLSIL.

Notes on this clone: The CDR3 end falls 3 residues outside the read, so it is completed with the germline J gene. The chain recombines TRBV20-1 with TRBJ2-3; TRBD2 aligns across 12 bases. CDR1 is DFQATT, CDR2 SNEGSKA, per germline (reference sequence). V shed 6 bases, J shed 0 bases, and the junction held 13 bases outside the gene matches. The CDR3 runs 18 residues. The DNA read from the CDR3 is TGCAGTGCGCGGAAGGGGGCTAGCGGGGGGGGAAGCACAGATACG. Protein sequence: CSARKGASGGGSTDT. The entire CDR3 reads CSARKGASGGGSTDTQYF.

Notes on this clone: The sequence runs out 3 residues before the end of the CDR3; the remainder is reconstructed from the germline J gene. V is TRBV7-9 and J is TRBJ1-2, with D possibly being TRBD1 (6 bases). The CDR3 is 15 residues long. Germline-derived CDR1 and CDR2 are SEHNR and FQNEAQ (reference sequence). Partial CDR3 DNA: TGTGCCAGCAGCTTAGATTGGACAGATGCCTACGAC. The encoded protein is CASSLDWTDAYD. The CDR3, in full, reads CASSLDWTDAYDYTF.

As regards this clone: The DNA ends 3 residues before the CDR3 does, and the rest of the CDR3 is filled in from the germline J gene. The chain joins TRBV7-9 to TRBJ2-1; D may be TRBD2 (5 bases). Germline V lookup: CDR1 SEHNR, CDR2 FQNEAQ (reference sequence). This CDR3 is built from 14 residues. The ends were cut back, 0 bases at V and 8 bases at J, with 11 bases in the middle. CDR3 DNA, as far as it was read: TGTGCCAGCAGCTTAGCGGCGTTCGGGGATGAG. Its protein product is CASSLAAFGDE. The whole CDR3 protein is CASSLAAFGDEQFF.

Concerning this clone itself: The read gets to within 3 residues of the CDR3 end, and the germline J gene fills in the rest. V and J are TRBV9 and TRBJ2-1; 9 bases are a match to TRBD2. CDR3 length equals 13 residues. V trimming: 6 bases; J trimming: 5 bases; junction bases outside the gene matches: 3. Germline CDR1 reads SGDLS; CDR2 reads YYNGEE. The CDR3 reads CASMTSGHNEQFF. Incomplete CDR3 DNA: TGTGCCAGCATGACTAGCGGACACAATGAG.

A remark on this clone: Read data end 3 residues before the CDR3 end; the end is taken from the germline J gene. The V gene is TRBV20-1, the J gene TRBJ2-3; D gene uncertain. The CDR3 extends over 15 amino acids. V was cut by 3 bases and J by 4 bases, with 17 bases left in between. Germline-derived CDR1 and CDR2 are DFQATT and SNEGSKA (reference sequence). The sequenced CDR3 bases are TGCAGTGCTAGCGACTCCTTAACCCATTCAGATACG. Its protein product is CSASDSLTHSDT. The complete CDR3 reads CSASDSLTHSDTQYF.

About this clone: Coverage ceases 3 residues before the CDR3 finishes, and the germline J gene fills in the end. This rearrangement joins TRBV19 to TRBJ2-2; 11 bases are a match to TRBD2. CDR1 is LNHDA and CDR2 is SQIVND in the germline V gene (reference sequence). The CDR3 is 15 residues long. Germline trimming cut 7 bases from V and 7 bases from J; bases unmatched to any gene: 8. The CDR3 sequence: CASKVAGGPVGELFF. CDR3 bases read: TGTGCCAGTAAGGTAGCGGGAGGGCCGGTCGGGGAG.

About this clone itself: The DNA ends 3 residues before the CDR3 does, and the rest of the CDR3 is filled in from the germline J gene. The rearrangement uses TRBV18 and TRBJ1-1; TRBD1 agrees at 7 bases. Trimming cost V 3 bases and J 4 bases; bases outside gene matches: 8. CDR3 length: 15 residues. Germline-derived CDR1 and CDR2 are KGHSH and LQKENI. The CDR3 sequence: CASSPLQGKGTEAFF. The part of the CDR3 DNA that was read is TGTGCCAGCTCACCTCTACAGGGGAAGGGCACTGAA. Full variable domain (rest looked up from reference TRBV18 and TRBJ1-1): NAGVMQNPRHLVRRRGQEARLRCSPMKGHSHVYWYRQLPEEGLKFMVYLQKENIIDESGMPKERFSAEFPKEGPSILRIQQVVRGDSAAYFCASSPLQGKGTEAFFGQGTRLTVV.

As to this clone: Read data end 3 residues before the CDR3 end; the end is taken from the germline J gene. The chain couples TRBV20-1 to TRBJ2-1, with 12 bases matching TRBD2. The CDR3 runs 14 residues. V shed 5 bases, J shed 7 bases, and the junction held 6 bases outside the gene matches. Germline CDR1 DFQATT, CDR2 SNEGSKA (reference sequence). CDR3 loop: CSAATSGRTNEQFF. The sequenced CDR3 bases are TGCAGTGCTGCGACTAGCGGGAGAACGAATGAG.

The CDR3 reads CASSRTGGSGNTIYF. The sequenced CDR3 bases are TGTGCCAGCAGTCGTACAGGGGGTTCTGGAAACACC. This rearrangement joins TRBV3-1 (or the pseudogene TRBV3-2) to TRBJ1-3, with 8 bases lining up with TRBD1. The CDR3 extends 3 residues past the end of the read, so its final part is completed from the germline J gene. Germline trimming cut 6 bases from V and 1 base from J; bases unmatched to any gene: 5. Germline assignment: CDR1 LGHDT and CDR2 YNNKEL (reference sequence). The CDR3 length is 15 residues.

As to this clone: From the germline J gene comes the end of the CDR3, since the read stops 3 residues before it. The chain carries TRBV30 and TRBJ1-1, with 7 bases fitting TRBD1. Germline CDR1 GTSNPN, CDR2 SVGIG (reference sequence). V shed 3 bases, J shed 5 bases, and the junction held 9 bases outside the gene matches. The CDR3 sequence is 14 residues long. The part of the CDR3 DNA that was read is TGTGCCTGGAGCAGGACGAGGGGGCTTACTGAA. This gives the protein CAWSRTRGLTE. The whole CDR3 sequence reads CAWSRTRGLTEAFF.

Notes on this clone: The CDR3 extends 3 residues past the end of the read, so its final part is completed from the germline J gene. J is TRBJ1-5 and V is TRBV19; D unresolved. This CDR3 contains 14 residues. The germline gives CDR1 LNHDA, CDR2 SQIVND (reference sequence). V lost 3 bases and J 1 base, leaving 7 bases between the germline ends. The sequenced part of the CDR3 DNA is TGTGCCAGTAGTATTTCGCGGAGCAATCAGCCC. Residues: CASSISRSNQP. The full-length CDR3 reads as CASSISRSNQPQHF.

Points on this clone: The read falls 3 residues short of the CDR3 end, and the missing part is taken from the germline J gene. The V gene is TRBV5-6, the J gene TRBJ2-5; D is uncertain. Germline V gene lookup returns CDR1 SGHDT and CDR2 YYEEEE. Trimming pared 0 bases from V and 1 base from J, leaving 10 bases between. CDR3 length: 15 amino acids. CDR3 residues: CASSLAGTVQETQYF. CDR3 DNA (partial): TGTGCCAGCAGCTTGGCTGGCACAGTCCAAGAGACC.

Concerning this clone: The read stops 3 residues short of the end of the CDR3; the missing end is completed from the germline J gene. The chain uses TRBV19 and TRBJ2-7; the match to TRBD2 covers 10 bases. With V trimmed by 5 bases and J by 0 bases, 10 bases remained unmatched. The length of the CDR3 is 17 residues. Germline assignment: CDR1 LNHDA and CDR2 SQIVND (reference sequence). CDR3 DNA (partial): TGTGCCAGTAGTGCCGCCAGCGGGAGGGCCCTCTCCTACGAG. Protein: CASSAASGRALSYE. In full, the CDR3 reads CASSAASGRALSYEQYF.

Notes on this clone: The CDR3 is cut off 3 residues early in the read; its end comes from the germline J gene. This sequence joins TRBV11-3 and TRBJ2-7, with TRBD2 as a possible D gene (5 bases). CDR1 and CDR2 from the germline V gene are SGHNT and YENEEA. The V gene lost 1 base and the J gene lost 6 bases, with 7 bases spanning the gap. The CDR3 runs to 12 residues. Partial CDR3 DNA: TGTGCCAGCAGCTTAGCGGGGATCGAG. Translation: CASSLAGIE. The full CDR3 reads CASSLAGIEQYF. Combining the CDR3 with reference TRBV11-3 and TRBJ2-7 gives the whole variable domain EAGVVQSPRYKIIEKKQPVAFWCNPISGHNTLYWYLQNLGQGPELLIRYENEEAVDDSQLPKDRFSAERLKGVDSTLKIQPAELGDSAVYLCASSLAGIEQYFGPGTRLTVT.

For this clone: The sequenced fragment ends 3 residues before the CDR3 boundary, so the rest is inferred from the germline J gene. V usage is TRBV6-2 or TRBV6-3 and J usage is TRBJ1-2; perhaps TRBD1 as D (6 bases). V lost 7 bases and J lost 0, with 15 bases in between. This CDR3 contains 15 residues. The V gene's germline CDR1 is MNHEY and CDR2 SVGEGT. The part of the CDR3 DNA that was read is TGTGCCAGCAACACCAGGGGCCGGTCTAACTATGGC. It encodes CASNTRGRSNYG. In full, the CDR3 reads CASNTRGRSNYGYTF.

Regarding this clone: The CDR3 goes on 3 residues after the read ends, and that part is filled in from the germline J gene. This chain links TRBV7-9 with TRBJ2-5, with D unresolved. Germline CDR1 reads SEHNR; CDR2 reads FQNEAQ (reference sequence). The CDR3 loop spans 15 amino acids. V was trimmed by 5 bases and J by 6 bases, leaving 19 bases between them. Partial CDR3 DNA: TGTGCCAGCAGCGCCCTGGCAGAACGGGTGAAGACC. It specifies CASSALAERVKT. The CDR3, in full, reads CASSALAERVKTQYF.

Of note for this clone: The read stops 3 residues short of the end of the CDR3; the missing end is completed from the germline J gene. The same CDR3 also results from other DNA sequences found in this sample. The chain couples TRBV2 to TRBJ1-3; D not certain. This CDR3 has 14 residues. Looked up from germline, CDR1 is SNHLY and CDR2 is FYNNEI. Trimming took 7 bases from V and 0 from J, leaving 10 bases between them. CDR3 residues: CASTADISGNTIYF. CDR3 DNA (partial): TGTGCCAGCACCGCCGACATCTCTGGAAACACC. Full variable domain (remainder filled in from reference TRBV2 and TRBJ1-3): EPEVTQTPSHQVTQMGQEVILRCVPISNHLYFYWYRQILGQKVEFLVSFYNNEISEKSEIFDDQFSVERPDGSNFTLKIRSTKLEDSAMYFCASTADISGNTIYFGEGSWLTVV.

Comment on this clone: The read is 3 residues too short to cover the CDR3 end, so that end is filled in from the germline J gene. The J gene is TRBJ2-1, the V gene TRBV2; weak D call: TRBD1 (5 bases). Germline V lookup: CDR1 SNHLY, CDR2 FYNNEI. Trimming pared 8 bases from V and 5 bases from J, leaving 13 bases between. CDR3 length: 13 residues. The covered CDR3 bases are TGTGCCAGCGCTCCAGGGTGGGACAATGAG. It yields the protein CASAPGWDNE. The entire CDR3 reads CASAPGWDNEQFF. Looking up the rest from reference TRBV2 and TRBJ2-1 gives the full variable domain: EPEVTQTPSHQVTQMGQEVILRCVPISNHLYFYWYRQILGQKVEFLVSFYNNEISEKSEIFDDQFSVERPDGSNFTLKIRSTKLEDSAMYFCASAPGWDNEQFFGPGTRLTVL.

Turning to this clone: Sequencing ends 3 residues short of the CDR3 end; the germline J gene provides the rest. The chain is built from TRBV7-9 and TRBJ1-2, with TRBD1 identical over 7 bases. The CDR3 sequence is 14 residues long. Germline lookup yields CDR1 SEHNR and CDR2 FQNEAQ (reference sequence). The CDR3 sequence is CASSLFRGFDDYTF. The part of the CDR3 DNA that was read is TGTGCCAGCAGCTTGTTCAGGGGGTTCGACGAC.

About this clone itself: The DNA ends 3 residues before the CDR3 does, and the rest of the CDR3 is filled in from the germline J gene. The chain couples TRBV6-1 to TRBJ2-3; tentative D call: TRBD1 (5 bases). The CDR3 has 15 residues. Germline loops: CDR1 MNHNS, CDR2 SASEGT. Trimming took off 3 bases at V and 2 bases at J, with 12 bases between the two ends. The CDR3 reads CASSERRVATDTQYF. The DNA read from the CDR3 is TGTGCCAGCAGTGAGCGCAGGGTTGCCACAGATACG.

Turning to this clone: From the germline J gene comes the end of the CDR3, since the read stops 3 residues before it. This chain uses TRBV10-3 with TRBJ1-1, with 7 bases lining up with TRBD1. In germline, CDR1 is ENHRY, CDR2 SYGVKD. The CDR3 extends over 14 amino acids. J was trimmed by 0 bases and V by 7 bases; bases with no gene match: 5. CDR3 sequence reads: CAINAGTVNTEAFF. CDR3 DNA, as far as it was read: TGTGCCATCAATGCCGGGACAGTGAACACTGAA.

Regarding this clone: The missing CDR3 end, 3 residues past where the read stops, is filled in from the germline J gene. The rearrangement uses TRBV5-1 and TRBJ2-1, with 8 bases identical to TRBD2. V gave up 9 bases and J gave up 8 bases; unmatched junction bases: 10. The germline V gene encodes CDR1 SGHRS and CDR2 YFSETQ. This CDR3 contains 13 residues. The CDR3 reads CATNPSGSHEQFF. Incomplete CDR3 DNA: TGCGCCACCAACCCGAGCGGGAGTCATGAG.

Details on this clone: Coverage ceases 3 residues before the CDR3 finishes, and the germline J gene fills in the end. The gene calls are TRBV5-6 and TRBJ2-3, with 8 bases fitting TRBD1. The germline gives CDR1 SGHDT, CDR2 YYEEEE. CDR3 length: 14 amino acids. CDR3 DNA (partial): TGTGCCAGCAGCCCGGACAGGGTGTTAGAGACG. Residues: CASSPDRVLET. The full CDR3 reads CASSPDRVLETQYF.

Notes on this clone: The read ends 3 residues early relative to the CDR3; the germline J gene fills the gap. V gene TRBV2 combines with J gene TRBJ2-2; D might be TRBD1 (5 bases). The CDR3 runs 15 residues. From germline, CDR1 is SNHLY and CDR2 FYNNEI. The CDR3 DNA, read in part, is TGTGCCAGCAGTGAGGAGTTCTCTGGGGCCAACGTG. Protein product: CASSEEFSGANV. The whole CDR3 is CASSEEFSGANVLFF. Using reference TRBV2 and TRBJ2-2 for the parts outside the CDR3, the full variable domain is EPEVTQTPSHQVTQMGQEVILRCVPISNHLYFYWYRQILGQKVEFLVSFYNNEISEKSEIFDDQFSVERPDGSNFTLKIRSTKLEDSAMYFCASSEEFSGANVLFFGEGSRLTVL.

Comment on this clone: The read is 3 residues too short to cover the CDR3 end, so that end is filled in from the germline J gene. The chain has TRBV2 and TRBJ2-2; TRBD1 might be the D (5 bases). Per the germline V gene, CDR1 is SNHLY and CDR2 is FYNNEI. The CDR3 length is 12 residues. The ends were cut back, 7 bases at V and 7 bases at J, with 10 bases in the middle. Partial CDR3 DNA: TGTGCCAGCACCCCCGACAGCGGGGAG. This codes for CASTPDSGE. Given in full, the CDR3 is CASTPDSGELFF.

As regards this clone: With the read ending 3 residues before the CDR3 end, the germline J gene is used to fill in that end. V gene TRBV10-3 combines with J gene TRBJ2-7; TRBD1 agrees at 8 bases. The J segment lost 0 bases and the V segment lost 6 bases, leaving 7 bases of the junction unmatched. The CDR3 is made up of 15 amino acids. The germline gives CDR1 ENHRY, CDR2 SYGVKD. CDR3 DNA (partial): TGTGCCATCAGCGACCCCAGGGGGCCCTCCTACGAG. This sequence encodes CAISDPRGPSYE. The CDR3 reads in full as CAISDPRGPSYEQYF.

As to this clone: The missing CDR3 end, 3 residues past where the read stops, is filled in from the germline J gene. The chain employs TRBV29-1 and TRBJ2-7; TRBD2 agrees at 7 bases. This CDR3 has 12 amino acids. J lost 5 bases, V lost 6 bases, and 7 bases had no gene match. The germline CDR1 and CDR2 sequences are SQVTM and ANQGSEA. CDR3 bases read: TGCAGCGTCGGCGGGAGAGGAGACGAG. This gives the protein CSVGGRGDE. The entire CDR3 protein is CSVGGRGDEQYF.

With regard to this clone: Read coverage stops 3 residues before the CDR3 terminus; the germline J gene supplies the remainder. V usage is TRBV7-3 and J usage is TRBJ2-1, with 8 bases that match TRBD2. This CDR3 is built from 14 residues. The germline V gene encodes CDR1 SGHTA and CDR2 FQGTGA. The V segment lost 3 bases and the J segment 7 bases; nucleotides outside the gene matches: 5. The CDR3 reads CASSLGASGNEQFF. The DNA read from the CDR3 is TGTGCCAGCAGCTTGGGGGCTAGCGGGAATGAG.